The 23 T cell receptor beta chains presented below share a single source sample, sequenced in a study of yellow fever vaccine responses in identical twins. TCRdb reprocessed the RT-PCR reads with MiXCR, giving one entry per CDR3 protein. The profile shows roughly 14,000 distinct CDR3 sequences, less than 85% of them singletons. This material consisted of T cells from blood (PBMCs), unsorted or a sorted subset (not recorded which), taken before or after yellow fever vaccination (not recorded which). These receptors came from a woman aged 18 to 35 who received the yellow fever vaccine.

Note on this clonotype: At one end, the junction sequence differs from germline, possibly due to a read error. This chain uses TRBV11-2 with TRBJ1-5; no firm D call. The CDR3 consists of 14 residues. Germline V gene sequence: CDR1 SGHAT, CDR2 FQNNGV. CDR3 in amino acids: CASSTGRGNRPQHF. DNA for the CDR3: TGTGCCAGCAGCACGGGCCGCGGGAATCGGCCCCAGCATTTT.

The V call is TRBV7-8, the J call TRBJ2-5; D may be TRBD2 (5 bases). The CDR3 has 14 residues. V was shortened by 0 bases and J by 2 bases, with 7 bases between the two germline ends. The germline V gene has CDR1 SGHVS and CDR2 FQNEAQ. The CDR3 protein is CASSLATTQETQYF. The DNA of the CDR3 is TGTGCCAGCAGCTTAGCGACTACTCAAGAGACCCAGTACTTC.

This clonotype was recorded once. The V gene is TRBV7-3, the J gene TRBJ2-2; 8 bases agree with TRBD1. V shed 6 bases, J shed 1 base, and the junction held 4 bases outside the gene matches. The CDR3 length is 15 residues. Per the germline V gene, CDR1 is SGHTA and CDR2 is FQGTGA. For the CDR3, the DNA is TGTGCCAGCAGACCCGGGACAGGGAACACCGGGGAGCTGTTTTTT. It specifies CASRPGTGNTGELFF.

As for this clonotype: Sequence at one end of the junction differs from germline and may be a read error. This rearrangement joins TRBV2 to TRBJ1-3; D is possibly TRBD1 (6 bases). This CDR3 spans 14 amino acids. CDR1 is SNHLY and CDR2 is FYNNEI in the germline V gene. This chain's CDR3 is CASSEQGVGNTTYF. The DNA of the CDR3 is TGTGCCAGCAGCGAACAGGGTGTCGGAAACACCACATATTTT.

This chain links TRBV20-1 with TRBJ2-1; TRBD2 aligns across 9 bases. The CDR3 sequence is 15 residues long. Germline V gives CDR1 DFQATT, CDR2 SNEGSKA (reference sequence). The junction had 8 bases not matched to a gene; V was cut back by 0 bases and J by 8 bases. The CDR3 coding sequence is TGCAGTGCTAGAGACCGAAGGACTAGCGTTCATGAGCAGTTCTTC. The encoded protein is CSARDRRTSVHEQFF.

The chain employs TRBV6-2 or TRBV6-3 and TRBJ2-1, with D uncertain. This CDR3 comprises 12 residues. Germline V lookup: CDR1 MNHEY, CDR2 SVGEGT. V was pared by 6 bases and J by 3 bases, with 6 bases between. In DNA form, the CDR3 reads TGTGCCAGCAGACAGATCTACAATGAGCAGTTCTTC. It codes for CASRQIYNEQFF.

The chain combines TRBV28 with TRBJ2-7, with 9 nucleotides matching TRBD1. The CDR3 extends over 14 amino acids. Germline trimming cut 7 bases from V and 3 bases from J; bases unmatched to any gene: 7. Germline CDR1 and CDR2: MDHEN and SYDVKM. The CDR3 reads CASTPAGQGYEQYV. The CDR3 region has the DNA TGTGCCAGCACCCCAGCGGGACAGGGCTACGAGCAGTACGTC.

In DNA form, the CDR3 reads TGCAGCACCGGTGGTGGATCTCCCTACGAGCAGTACTTC. This encodes CSTGGGSPYEQYF. The rearrangement links TRBV29-1 to TRBJ2-7; D unresolved. Looked up from germline, CDR1 is SQVTM and CDR2 is ANQGSEA. V was shortened by 8 bases and J by 2 bases, with 16 bases between the two germline ends. CDR3 length: 13 residues.

The CDR3 protein is CASSSGQGGTDTQYF. CDR3 in DNA: TGTGCCAGCAGCTCGGGACAGGGGGGGACAGATACGCAGTATTTT. V gene TRBV7-9 combines with J gene TRBJ2-3; TRBD1 matches 11 bases. Germline V gene sequence: CDR1 SEHNR, CDR2 FQNEAQ (reference sequence). The CDR3 is 15 residues long. Losses at the gene ends were 4 bases for V and 3 bases for J; bases not matched to a gene: 3.

There are a few counts of this clonotype. The V and J genes are TRBV29-1 and TRBJ1-5; TRBD1 might be the D (6 bases). The CDR3 extends over 14 amino acids. Per germline, CDR1 SQVTM and CDR2 ANQGSEA. The V end was cut by 6 bases, the J end by 7 bases, with 19 bases between. CDR3 sequence (DNA): TGCAGCGTCGGCACAGGGACGAAGAGGCAGCCCCAGCATTTT. Translation gives CSVGTGTKRQPQHF.

The chain recombines TRBV4-2 with TRBJ2-1; 9 bases line up with TRBD1. The trim removed 4 bases at V and 5 bases at J, leaving 6 bases unmatched. The CDR3 totals 15 residues. Germline lookup yields CDR1 LGHNA and CDR2 YNFKEQ. The CDR3 loop reads CASSPQGAKNNEQFF. The CDR3, as DNA: TGTGCCAGCAGCCCACAGGGGGCGAAAAACAATGAGCAGTTCTTC.

A few counts support this clonotype. The rearrangement joins TRBV12-3 or TRBV12-4 to TRBJ2-1; 15 bases match TRBD2. V shed 6 bases and J 10 bases; nucleotides not matched to a gene: 7. The CDR3 totals 15 residues. CDR3 region: CASRPGLAGGAEQFF. The CDR3 nucleotides are TGTGCCAGCAGACCCGGACTAGCGGGGGGGGCGGAGCAGTTCTTC.

The V call is TRBV2, the J call TRBJ1-1; D is ambiguous. Deletions cut 4 bases from V and 6 bases from J, with 12 bases between. CDR3 length: 13 amino acids. CDR1 SNHLY and CDR2 FYNNEI come from the germline V gene. CDR3 loop: CASSVGVASEAFF. CDR3 nucleotides: TGTGCCAGCAGTGTTGGTGTCGCATCTGAAGCTTTCTTT.

The chain combines TRBV15 with TRBJ2-6; no definite D call. Trimming removed 0 bases from V and 4 bases from J, with 13 bases in between. This CDR3 has 17 amino acids. Germline assignment: CDR1 LNHNV and CDR2 YYDKDF (reference sequence). The CDR3 region has the DNA TGTGCCACCAGCAGAGATTGGTTAGGGCACGGGGCCAACGTCCTGACTTTC. It encodes CATSRDWLGHGANVLTF.

This clonotype came up once. This chain connects TRBV19 to TRBJ2-5; maybe TRBD2 (6 bases). V dropped 3 bases and J dropped 5 bases, with 10 bases sitting between them. This CDR3 region has 13 residues. The germline V gene has CDR1 LNHDA and CDR2 SQIVND (reference sequence). The CDR3 bases are TGTGCCAGTAGTATGACTAGGGGTGAGACCCAGTACTTC. As protein: CASSMTRGETQYF. Together with reference TRBV19 and TRBJ2-5, the CDR3 gives the full variable domain: DGGITQSPKYLFRKEGQNVTLSCEQNLNHDAMYWYRQDPGQGLRLIYYSQIVNDFQKGDIAEGYSVSREKKESFPLTVTSAQKNPTAFYLCASSMTRGETQYFGPGTRLLVL.

This clonotype was seen only once. The chain combines TRBV3-1 with TRBJ2-1, with D uncertain. The V end was cut by 4 bases, the J end by 2 bases, with 12 bases between. The length of the CDR3 is 15 residues. Germline V gene sequence: CDR1 LGHDT, CDR2 YNNKEL (reference sequence). Written as DNA, the CDR3 is TGTGCCAGCAGCCCGCTGGCGGCAACCTACAATGAGCAGTTCTTC. It encodes CASSPLAATYNEQFF.

The CDR3, as DNA: TGTGCCAGCAGCCAAGACCCTTCGCGTGAGCAGTACTTC. Its translation is CASSQDPSREQYF. V is TRBV4-2 and J is TRBJ2-7; no firm D call. The germline V and J ends were trimmed by 0 bases and 7 bases, with 10 bases remaining between them. There are 13 residues in the CDR3. The V gene's germline CDR1 is LGHNA and CDR2 YNFKEQ.

V gene TRBV29-1 combines with J gene TRBJ2-7; tentatively, D is TRBD2 (5 bases). This CDR3 is 14 amino acids long. Germline CDR1 SQVTM, CDR2 ANQGSEA. Trimming left V 6 bases short and J 2 bases short, with 17 bases between. The CDR3 DNA sequence: TGCAGCGTGAGAAGGGAGCAGTCCGCCTACGAGCAGTACTTC. It is translated as CSVRREQSAYEQYF.

V and J are TRBV10-3 and TRBJ1-1; TRBD1 might be the D (6 bases). V gave up 1 base and J gave up 3 bases, with 12 bases separating them. Germline CDR1 and CDR2: ENHRY and SYGVKD. This CDR3 has 15 residues. The CDR3 DNA sequence: TGTGCCATCAGTGAGTATGGGGGGCTTGACACTGAAGCTTTCTTT. Protein sequence: CAISEYGGLDTEAFF.

The chain has TRBV11-3 and TRBJ2-3, with 11 bases lining up with TRBD2. The CDR3 is 16 amino acids. From germline, CDR1 is SGHNT and CDR2 YENEEA. The J segment lost 2 bases and the V segment lost 4 bases, leaving 5 bases of the junction unmatched. The CDR3 spells CASSSGTSGLTDTQYF. The CDR3 DNA follows: TGTGCCAGCAGCTCTGGGACTAGCGGCCTCACAGATACGCAGTATTTT. Full variable domain (remainder filled in from reference TRBV11-3 and TRBJ2-3): EAGVVQSPRYKIIEKKQPVAFWCNPISGHNTLYWYLQNLGQGPELLIRYENEEAVDDSQLPKDRFSAERLKGVDSTLKIQPAELGDSAVYLCASSSGTSGLTDTQYFGPGTRLTVL.

This clonotype was counted a single time. The V gene is TRBV11-3, the J gene TRBJ2-1; 10 nucleotides match TRBD1. In germline, CDR1 is SGHNT, CDR2 YENEEA. CDR3 length: 15 residues. With 6 bases clipped from V and 4 bases from J, the junction kept 6 bases outside the gene matches. In nucleotides, the CDR3 is TGTGCCAGCAGACCAGGACAGGGGGTTTACAATGAGCAGTTCTTC. Translated: CASRPGQGVYNEQFF. Full variable domain (remainder filled in from reference TRBV11-3 and TRBJ2-1): EAGVVQSPRYKIIEKKQPVAFWCNPISGHNTLYWYLQNLGQGPELLIRYENEEAVDDSQLPKDRFSAERLKGVDSTLKIQPAELGDSAVYLCASRPGQGVYNEQFFGPGTRLTVL.

This clonotype was picked up a small number of times. The chain links TRBV7-6 to TRBJ1-1; D is unclear. This CDR3 contains 13 residues. Germline values: CDR1 SGHVS, CDR2 FNYEAQ. Trimming removed 1 base from V and 3 bases from J, with 6 bases in between. CDR3 sequence: CASSLDFHTEAFF. CDR3 sequence (DNA): TGTGCCAGCAGCTTAGATTTCCACACTGAAGCTTTCTTT.

The chain uses TRBV2 and TRBJ1-1; no clear D. V was pared by 1 base and J by 4 bases, with 19 bases between. The CDR3 has 17 amino acids. Germline assignment: CDR1 SNHLY and CDR2 FYNNEI. This chain's CDR3 is CASSEGYREQFGTEAFF. CDR3 bases: TGTGCCAGCAGTGAAGGATACCGGGAGCAGTTCGGCACTGAAGCTTTCTTT.